Each of the 7 T cell receptor beta chains below was sequenced from the same sample in a study of TIL therapy for anti-PD-1-resistant metastatic lung cancer. Time point noted: pre-treatment sample, taken before nivolumab and TIL therapy. Sequencing used immunoSEQ v3. Produced via immunoSEQ multiplex PCR; TCRdb's table is partial and in-frame only. The sample yields tens of thousands of clones, 65% to 90% seen once. Sequenced material: blood, taken at baseline. These receptors were taken from a person aged 25 to 80 with non-small cell lung cancer.

This chain links TRBV19 with TRBJ1-1; 7 bases map to TRBD1. The CDR3 length is 15 residues. In germline, CDR1 is LNHDA, CDR2 SQIVND (reference sequence). V was pared by 5 bases and J by 1 base, with 7 bases of the junction left unmatched. The DNA of the CDR3 is TGTGCCAGTAGTGAAGGGGGCGGTTCGAACACTGAAGCTTTCTTT. Residues: CASSEGGGSNTEAFF. Full variable domain (remainder filled in from reference TRBV19 and TRBJ1-1): DGGITQSPKYLFRKEGQNVTLSCEQNLNHDAMYWYRQDPGQGLRLIYYSQIVNDFQKGDIAEGYSVSREKKESFPLTVTSAQKNPTAFYLCASSEGGGSNTEAFFGQGTRLTVV.

The chain is built from TRBV25-1 and TRBJ2-2; 11 nucleotides line up with TRBD1. Germline values: CDR1 MGHDK, CDR2 SYGVNS. V gave up 10 bases and J gave up 5 bases; unmatched junction bases: 6. This CDR3 is built from 14 residues. CDR3 region: CATRGQGATGELFF. The CDR3 DNA reads as TGTGCCACCCGAGGACAGGGGGCGACCGGGGAGCTGTTTTTT.

This chain links TRBV7-7 with TRBJ2-5, with 8 nucleotides matching TRBD1. CDR1 SSHAT and CDR2 FNYEAQ come from the germline V gene (reference sequence). The CDR3 length is 15 residues. V lost 1 base to trimming and J lost 3 bases; unmatched junction nucleotides: 4. The CDR3 loop is CASSLGRGQEETQYF. The CDR3 DNA sequence: TGTGCCAGCAGCTTAGGTCGGGGACAGGAAGAGACCCAGTACTTC.

V is TRBV18 and J is TRBJ2-2; 7 bases are shared with TRBD1. The CDR3 contains 15 residues. Germline V lookup: CDR1 KGHSH, CDR2 LQKENI. The V gene end was trimmed by 3 bases and the J gene end by 4 bases; junction bases not matched to a gene: 5. The CDR3 coding sequence is TGTGCCAGCTCACCCGACAGGGCTGGCACCGGGGAGCTGTTTTTT. It translates to CASSPDRAGTGELFF.

The chain is built from TRBV19 and TRBJ2-1; D gene unclear. This CDR3 spans 14 amino acids. V was trimmed by 5 bases and J by 0 bases, leaving 8 bases between them. CDR1 and CDR2 (germline): LNHDA, SQIVND (reference sequence). Here the CDR3 DNA reads TGTGCCAGTAGTGCTTTGCCCTCCTACAATGAGCAGTTCTTC. Translation gives CASSALPSYNEQFF. Full variable domain (remainder filled in from reference TRBV19 and TRBJ2-1): DGGITQSPKYLFRKEGQNVTLSCEQNLNHDAMYWYRQDPGQGLRLIYYSQIVNDFQKGDIAEGYSVSREKKESFPLTVTSAQKNPTAFYLCASSALPSYNEQFFGPGTRLTVL.

The V gene is TRBV4-2, the J gene TRBJ2-2; the D call may be TRBD1 or TRBD2 (5 bases each). This CDR3 contains 15 residues. V was trimmed by 1 base and J by 0 bases, leaving 6 bases between them. The germline V gene has CDR1 LGHNA and CDR2 YNFKEQ. This chain's CDR3 is CASSQGDANTGELFF. As DNA, the CDR3 is TGTGCCAGCAGCCAAGGGGACGCGAACACCGGGGAGCTGTTTTTT.

J is TRBJ2-7 and V is TRBV27; D might be TRBD1 or TRBD2, each matching 5 bases. The CDR3 totals 13 residues. V dropped 8 bases and J dropped 2 bases, with 13 bases sitting between them. CDR1 and CDR2 (germline): MNHEY, SMNVEV (reference sequence). The CDR3 spells CASRGTQAYEQYF. CDR3 bases: TGTGCCAGCCGAGGGACCCAGGCCTACGAGCAGTACTTC.